This TCR beta chain originates from a study of control samples from healthy donors and cancer patients (dated by TCRdb to about 2020). Library preparation employed the immunoSEQ multiplex PCR assay. Here the immuneACCESS table is served through TCRdb, limited to in-frame sequences with V and J called. Missing clones are a known gap in these copies; in checked studies unresolved V genes cover under half, and the rest lacks a known reason. Counted in this sample were fewer than 200,000 clones; over 85% of them appeared once. The top ten clonotypes cover just over 1.4% of the sample. Concerning this clone: The target of this receptor is not known. No qualities accompany the bases; no much larger clone lies one base away.

The germline V and J ends show losses of 10 bases and 6 bases respectively, and no gene match explains 18 bases of the junction. From its cysteine to its phenylalanine, the CDR3 spans 16 amino acids. Only CDR3 DNA remains: 48 bases, in frame from the first base. As encoded in the germline V gene (reference sequence), CDR1 is LNHDA while CDR2 is SQIVND. The sequence joins TRBV19 to TRBJ2-1, with TRBD2 matching 7 junction bases. The sample comprised blood. This receptor was taken from a man aged 25 to 45 in good health. The bases are TGTGCCACGAGGGGTACTAGCGCCCGAGAGGGCAATGAGCAGTTCTTC. It translates as CATRGTSAREGNEQFF.